The present TCR beta chain was sequenced within a study of blood T cells in healthy people across ages. Study-wide results and limits: Higher diversity, along with more naive CD4+ cells, distinguished long-lived donors from aged donors. It was held that the diversity estimates obtained from one million T cells were underestimates. Diversity of TCR beta per million T cells declined in a roughly linear way with age.

Germline CDR1 and CDR2: SGHTA and FQGNSA. The V end lost 5 bases, the J end lost 8 bases, and 15 bases lay between the germline ends. The CDR3 extends over 13 amino acids. A second roughly 6 to 12 cycle PCR used barcoded and J-beta primers. One entry per CDR3 protein, called by TCRdb with MiXCR from the 5' RACE reads. The sample holds 850,000 to 1,000,000 distinct CDR3 sequences, around 46% seen once. This clonotype showed up just a few times. Antigen specificity is unknown. Just one base apart from a much larger clone, this may be a read error. Input material: blood. This rearrangement joins TRBV7-2 to TRBJ1-1; D unclear. This clonotype originated in a man aged 30-40 years in good health. In nucleotides, the CDR3 is TGTGCCAGCAGCGTACGCCCTCTTCAGGAAGCTTTCTTT. It encodes CASSVRPLQEAFF.